A selection of T cell receptor beta chains follows, all from one sample in a study of shared clonotypes between healthy human individuals. The assay was immunoSEQ multiplex PCR, and TCRdb's table has in-frame clones only and misses some. The sample holds hundreds of thousands of clones, around 95% seen once. Material for sequencing was naive CD8+ T cells sorted from blood. The receptors come from a woman in her thirties in good health. Both conserved end residues are part of each CDR3. D genes are given only for firm matches. Clone size, where shown, is once, few, many, or a class for clones that have expanded.

abundance	d_gene	v_gene	j_gene	CDR3nt	CDR3aa
NA	NA	TRBV5-4	TRBJ2-7	TGTGCCAGCAGCTTATATAAGGGCGAGCAGTACTTC	CASSLYKGEQYF
NA	TRBD1	TRBV2	TRBJ2-7	TGTGCCAGCAGTATCTCACAGGGGCGCAACGAGCAGTACTTC	CASSISQGRNEQYF
NA	NA	TRBV11-2	TRBJ2-7	TGTGCCAGCAGCTTCGCACCCCGGGGGTTCTACGAGCAGTACTTC	CASSFAPRGFYEQYF
NA	NA	TRBV4-1	TRBJ2-1	TGCGCCAGCAGCCAAGCCCTCCTACTTGGGGGGGAGCAGTTCTTC	CASSQALLLGGEQFF
NA	TRBD2	TRBV7-9	TRBJ2-5	TGTGCCAGCAGCTCAACCGGGACTAGCATAGAGACCCAGTACTTC	CASSSTGTSIETQYF
NA	TRBD2	TRBV25-1	TRBJ2-7	TGTGCCAGCAGTGAATGGGCGGGAGCCCACGAGCAGTACTTC	CASSEWAGAHEQYF
NA	NA	TRBV27	TRBJ2-5	TGTGCCAGCACGTACAGCGGGACCCAGTACTTC	CASTYSGTQYF
NA	TRBD1	TRBV5-5	TRBJ2-7	TGTGCCAGCAGCCAAAACGTTTGGGACAGACCCTACGAGCAGTACTTC	CASSQNVWDRPYEQYF
NA	TRBD1	TRBV29-1	TRBJ1-2	TGCAGCGCCCGATCCCCGACAGGGGATTATGGCTACACCTTC	CSARSPTGDYGYTF
NA	TRBD1	TRBV5-4	TRBJ1-3	TGTGCCAGCACCACAGGGGGTATGGGTATCGGAAACACCATATATTTT	CASTTGGMGIGNTIYF
NA	TRBD1	TRBV6-5	TRBJ2-5	TGTGCCAGCAGCTCGACAGGGCAAGAGACCCAGTACTTC	CASSSTGQETQYF
NA	NA	TRBV2	TRBJ2-1	TGTGCCAGCAGCCCCGTCGAGTACAATGAGCAGTTCTTC	CASSPVEYNEQFF
once	NA	TRBV25-1	TRBJ2-6	TGTGCCAGCAGTGAAGAGGAGCATATGAGCTCTGGGGCCAACGTCCTGACTTTC	CASSEEEHMSSGANVLTF
NA	NA	TRBV28	TRBJ1-1	TGTGCCAGCAGTTTATGGCCCCACACTGAAGCTTTCTTT	CASSLWPHTEAFF
NA	TRBD2	TRBV28	TRBJ2-7	TGTGCCAGCAGTCCCAAGGGGACTAGCGGGAGTTACGAGCAGTACTTC	CASSPKGTSGSYEQYF
NA	TRBD1	TRBV5-6	TRBJ2-7	TGTGCCAGCAGCGGCGACAGGGGGCCGACCTACGAGCAGTACTTC	CASSGDRGPTYEQYF
NA	NA	TRBV5-1	TRBJ2-7	TGCGCCAGCAACCCAGGGAATACCTCCTACGAGCAGTACTTC	CASNPGNTSYEQYF
NA	TRBD2	TRBV4-1	TRBJ2-1	TGCGCCAGCAGCCTCTATAGCGGGAGGGCCACGGGAGCGAATGAGCAGTTCTTC	CASSLYSGRATGANEQFF
once	TRBD1	TRBV5-4	TRBJ2-7	TGTGCCAGCAGCCCTTCGACAGGGCCCTCCTACGAGCAGTACTTC	CASSPSTGPSYEQYF
NA	TRBD1	TRBV29-1	TRBJ1-2	TGCAGCGTGGAGGGACAGGGATTCAACTATGGCTACACCTTC	CSVEGQGFNYGYTF
NA	TRBD1	TRBV11-2	TRBJ2-7	TGTGCCAGCCGTCAACCGGGACAGGGGCTCTACGAGCAGTACTTC	CASRQPGQGLYEQYF
NA	TRBD2	TRBV27	TRBJ2-7	TGTGCCAGCAGTCCGTCTAGCGGGAGCACCTCCTACGAGCAGTACTTC	CASSPSSGSTSYEQYF
NA	TRBD2	TRBV10-1	TRBJ2-1	TGCGCCAGCTGGGGACTACGATCCTACAATGAGCAGTTCTTC	CASWGLRSYNEQFF
once	NA	TRBV21-1	TRBJ2-3	TGTGCCAGCAGCAAAGAACCGATCACAGATACGCAGTATTTT	CASSKEPITDTQYF
NA	NA	TRBV21-1	TRBJ2-3	TGTGCCAGCAGCGATCTCGGGGGTTCCACAGATACGCAGTATTTT	CASSDLGGSTDTQYF
NA	NA	TRBV13	TRBJ1-5	TGTGCCAGCAGCCTTGGGGATCAGCCCCAGCATTTT	CASSLGDQPQHF
NA	NA	TRBV7-6	TRBJ1-1	TGTGCCAGCAGCCCTGCGCTGGGCCAGGAAAACACTGAAGCTTTCTTT	CASSPALGQENTEAFF
NA	NA	TRBV27	TRBJ2-2	TGTGCCAGCAGCCTGAACAGGGAGGGCACCGGGGAGCTGTTTTTT	CASSLNREGTGELFF
NA	NA	TRBV27	TRBJ2-5	TGTGCCAGCAGAACCAAACTGACGGACCAAGAGACCCAGTACTTC	CASRTKLTDQETQYF
NA	NA	TRBV10-1	TRBJ1-2	TGCGCCAGCAGTGAAAGCAGGGAAGGTGGCTACACCTTC	CASSESREGGYTF
once	NA	TRBV28	TRBJ2-7	TGTGCCAGCAGTTTCGGGGTTTTTTACGAGCAGTACTTC	CASSFGVFYEQYF
NA	TRBD2	TRBV6-1	TRBJ2-1	TGTGCCAGCAGAGGACTAGCTGGTGAGCAGTTCTTC	CASRGLAGEQFF
NA	NA	TRBV15	TRBJ1-5	TGTGCCACCAGCAGAGAGGGGGCCGAAACCTGGGAGCCCCAGCATTTT	CATSREGAETWEPQHF
NA	NA	TRBV9	TRBJ2-7	TGTGCCAGCAGCGTATATTCCAATGCCTACGAGCAGTACTTC	CASSVYSNAYEQYF
NA	TRBD2	TRBV28	TRBJ2-5	TGTGCCACCCCGGGACTAGCGGGAGGGGGAGAGACCCAGTACTTC	CATPGLAGGGETQYF
NA	NA	TRBV6-1	TRBJ2-7	TGTGCCAGCAGGATGGAGGGCCCGTCCTACGAGCAGTACTTC	CASRMEGPSYEQYF
NA	NA	TRBV6-1	TRBJ1-1	TGTGCCAGCAGTGAAGCGGCAAGGGGTGAAGCTTTCTTT	CASSEAARGEAFF
NA	NA	TRBV21-1	TRBJ1-4	TGTGCCAGCAGCAAAGTATATACAGGTGTGAATGAAAAACTGTTTTTT	CASSKVYTGVNEKLFF
NA	TRBD1	TRBV27	TRBJ1-1	TGTGCCAGCAGTTTATCAATTGACAGGGTAGGTGGGGGCACTGAAGCTTTCTTT	CASSLSIDRVGGGTEAFF
NA	TRBD1	TRBV2	TRBJ2-7	TGTGCCAGCAGTTGGACAGGGGACTACGAGCAGTACTTC	CASSWTGDYEQYF
NA	NA	TRBV6-5	TRBJ2-2	TGTGCCAGCAGTCTTCACACCGGGGAGCTGTTTTTT	CASSLHTGELFF
NA	TRBD2	TRBV27	TRBJ2-7	TGTGCCAGTGCGTCTAGCGGGAGCTACGAGCAGTACTTC	CASASSGSYEQYF
NA	TRBD2	TRBV7-9	TRBJ2-3	TGTGCCAGCAGCAAGGGACTAGCGGGAGACCCCTTATACACAGATACGCAGTATTTT	CASSKGLAGDPLYTDTQYF
once	TRBD1	TRBV11-3	TRBJ2-7	TGTGCCAGCAGCCCTGGGACAGGGACCTACGAGCAGTACTTC	CASSPGTGTYEQYF
NA	NA	TRBV7-2	TRBJ1-5	TGTGCCAGCAGCTTAAATTCGTGGGCTTATAGCAATCAGCCCCAGCATTTT	CASSLNSWAYSNQPQHF
NA	TRBD2	TRBV28	TRBJ2-5	TGTGCCAGTAGATCGCTAGCGGGATTCGGGTTTCAAGAGACCCAGTACTTC	CASRSLAGFGFQETQYF
NA	NA	TRBV14	TRBJ2-3	TGTGCCAGCAGCCAAGAGGGATTCACAGATACGCAGTATTTT	CASSQEGFTDTQYF
NA	TRBD2	TRBV5-1	TRBJ2-7	TGCGCCAGCAGCTTACCACTAGCGGGGGAGGTCTACGAGCAGTACTTC	CASSLPLAGEVYEQYF
NA	NA	TRBV27	TRBJ2-7	TGTGCCAGCAGTAGGGTCGGGACCGCTTCCTACGAGCAGTACTTC	CASSRVGTASYEQYF
NA	TRBD2	TRBV9	TRBJ2-5	TGTGCCAGCAGCGTAGGGGGGACTTGGGTTAGCGGGGAGACCCAGTACTTC	CASSVGGTWVSGETQYF
NA	TRBD1	TRBV28	TRBJ2-2	TGTGCCAGCAGTTTAGTCAGGGGGCGCGATACCGGGGAGCTGTTTTTT	CASSLVRGRDTGELFF
NA	TRBD2	TRBV11-2	TRBJ2-5	TGTGCCAGCAGCTTAGATCTACTAGCGGGAACCCAAGAGACCCAGTACTTC	CASSLDLLAGTQETQYF
NA	TRBD1	TRBV27	TRBJ1-1	TGTGCCAGCAGTTTAAGGGGACCAGGGGGCACTGAAGCTTTCTTT	CASSLRGPGGTEAFF
NA	NA	TRBV27	TRBJ2-2	TGTGCCAGCAGGGTCCTCCCGGCCGGGGAGCTGTTTTTT	CASRVLPAGELFF
NA	TRBD2	TRBV27	TRBJ2-3	TGTGCCAGCAGTTTTCTAGCGGGGGGTGCAGATACGCAGTATTTT	CASSFLAGGADTQYF
NA	TRBD2	TRBV28	TRBJ2-7	TGTGCCAGCAACTATGGTGGCGGGACTAGCGGGTCCCCTCGCGAGCAGTACTTC	CASNYGGGTSGSPREQYF
NA	NA	TRBV13	TRBJ2-7	TGTGCCAGCACAGAACAGGGAAACCTGGGCGAGCAGTACTTC	CASTEQGNLGEQYF
NA	TRBD2	TRBV5-1	TRBJ2-3	TGCGCCAGCAGCTTGATAGGACTAGCGGGAGGGGAAGATACGCAGTATTTT	CASSLIGLAGGEDTQYF